This T cell receptor beta chain was documented in a study of CD8+ T cells in alopecia areata. Overall study context: Treated patients were given oral tofacitinib, which was dosed at 5 to 10 mg twice daily. The share of scalp area affected provided the severity score for treated patients.

V lost 6 bases, J lost 0 bases, and 9 bases lay in between. CDR1 and CDR2 from the germline V gene are SQVTM and ANQGSEA. The length of the CDR3 is 13 residues. A remark on this clone: As yet, its antigen is unknown.

Study results and caveats: Scalp clonality dropped significantly under tofacitinib, as did expanded CD8+ top-100 clones. Clonality exceeded that of normal scalp in lesional scalp, most notably in alopecia totalis/universalis.

Following extraction, RNA underwent reverse transcription to cDNA, which served as the sequencing template. The data were produced by immunoSEQ multiplex PCR, yet TCRdb's version contains in-frame clones alone and is incomplete. In the table there are 150,000 to 200,000 clones, roughly 65% of which are singletons. Documented treatment: oral pan-JAK inhibitor, 5-10 mg twice daily. This sequence joins TRBV29-1 and TRBJ2-1; D unresolved. The TCR sequence derives from a human donor with alopecia areata. This specimen consisted of CD4+ T cells sorted from blood, obtained at week 4, from a patient treated with tofacitinib. CDR3 sequence reads: CSVPTGSYNEQFF. For the CDR3, the DNA is TGCAGCGTCCCGACCGGCTCCTACAATGAGCAGTTCTTC.